The entry below gives a single T cell receptor beta chain sequence along with its context. The antigen this receptor binds is unknown. One base away there is no much larger clone; base qualities are not given. Patients with a history of autoimmune disease or receiving systemic immunosuppression were excluded from the trial. In every dose cohort, peripheral blood was drawn for TCR sequencing at baseline, cycle 4 day 1, and cycle 7 day 1. Samples were obtained from an open-label, multicenter, first-in-human phase I dose-escalation trial of ivuxolimab. Adults with locally advanced or metastatic melanoma, renal cell, hepatocellular, or head and neck squamous cell carcinoma were enrolled in the trial. Before TCR sequencing, CD4+ and CD8+ T cells were separately sorted from peripheral blood. This sample is part of a study of OX40 agonist ivuxolimab in advanced cancers. For the wider study: Ivuxolimab was an agonistic, fully human IgG2 monoclonal antibody directed against OX40 (CD134), a costimulatory receptor. Intravenous ivuxolimab was administered to patients every 2 weeks at six dose levels: 0.01, 0.1, 0.3, 1.5, 3 and 10 mg/kg. Among the 52 dose-escalation patients, roughly 20 had hepatocellular carcinoma, around 15 melanoma, 9 renal cell carcinoma and 9 head and neck cancer. A male proportion of roughly 80% and a mean age of about 60 years, ranging from 23 to 79, were recorded for the dose-escalation cohort. Prior anti-PD-1, anti-PD-L1 or anti-CTLA-4 therapy was permitted, and checkpoint inhibitors had been received by roughly 42% of dose-escalation patients. Three dose-escalation patients achieved partial responses, one with hepatocellular carcinoma and two with cutaneous melanoma. The point of sequencing TCRbeta in the periphery was to test whether ivuxolimab changed TCR sequence diversity and drove clonal T-cell expansion. The paper reports the monotherapy dose-escalation portion (N of about 50 patients) of the phase I ivuxolimab trial.

At the junction V is shortened by 4 bases and J by 0 bases, with 13 bases in between. The CDR3, cysteine through phenylalanine, is 16 amino acids long. Only the CDR3 portion is preserved as DNA: 48 bases, with reading frame beginning at the first base. The germline V gene specifies SGHRS as CDR1 and YFSETQ as CDR2. Genomic DNA was extracted from sorted cells for sequencing of the TCRbeta CDR3 region. The immunoSEQ Assay was used to sequence the TCRbeta CDR3 regions. TCRdb stores this immuneACCESS table with in-frame sequences only. Part of the clones is absent; in the studies checked, under half of the shortfall reflects unresolved V genes, and no reason is known for the rest. The sample table lists 70,000 or so clones, approximately 90% of them with a count of one. About 7.1% of the sample is in the top ten clones. What the work shows at the level of the full study, not this receptor alone: In partial responders in the 0.1-3.0 mg/kg groups, normalized peripheral clonal expansion was found to be among the lowest, especially among CD8+ T cells. Low levels of normalized T-cell clonal expansion were also seen in some patients who did not respond. On average, CD8+ T cells showed more expanded clones than CD4+ T cells after ivuxolimab. Clonal expansion of both CD4+ and CD8+ blood T cells was observed from baseline to week 6 at doses 0.1 to 3.0 mg/kg. The antigen specificity of the peripheral T cells that underwent clonal expansion was not determined.

The sequence came from an adult with an advanced solid tumor such as melanoma, head and neck, liver or kidney cancer. This specimen was CD4+ or CD8+ T cells sorted from blood, taken in a trial of the OX40 agonist ivuxolimab. Here the chain combines TRBV5-1 and TRBJ2-2, and possibly TRBD2, on 5 matching bases. The nucleotides read TGCGCCAGCAGCCCGAGGGTCGAAGCGAACACCGGGGAGCTGTTTTTT. This gives the protein CASSPRVEANTGELFF. Full variable domain (CDR3 extended with the reference TRBV5-1 and TRBJ2-2 proteins): KAGVTQTPRYLIKTRGQQVTLSCSPISGHRSVSWYQQTPGQGLQFLFEYFSETQRNKGNFPGRFSGRQFSNSRSEMNVSTLELGDSALYLCASSPRVEANTGELFFGEGSRLTVL.